This T cell receptor (beta chain) was captured in a study of CD8+ T cells in alopecia areata. The CDR3 consists of 14 residues. CDR1 SGHTA and CDR2 FQGTGA come from the germline V gene. Trimming removed 4 bases at V and 4 bases at J, with 11 bases between. Isolated RNA was reverse transcribed into cDNA used as the sequencing template. Generated by immunoSEQ multiplex PCR, the TCRdb table keeps only in-frame clones and is missing some. The sample shows roughly 250,000 clones, under 80% of them seen only once. V and J are TRBV7-3 and TRBJ2-1; perhaps TRBD1 as D (5 bases). This TCR was sampled from a human donor with alopecia areata. Material: CD4+ T cells sorted from blood, obtained at week 0. CDR3 DNA sequence: TGTGCCAGCAGCTCTAGACAGTCATACAATGAGCAGTTCTTC. Amino acid sequence: CASSSRQSYNEQFF.